The 23 T cell receptor beta chains in this list originate from one sample, sequenced in a study of OX40 agonist ivuxolimab in advanced cancers. TCRdb keeps only in-frame clones here, not all; method: immunoSEQ multiplex PCR. This table holds roughly 18,000 clones, roughly four fifths found once. The sequencing here drew on CD4+ or CD8+ T cells sorted from blood, taken in a trial of the OX40 agonist ivuxolimab. Receptors originate from an adult with an advanced solid tumor such as melanoma, head and neck, liver or kidney cancer.

This clone was counted once. V is TRBV9 and J is TRBJ2-3; 14 bases line up with TRBD2. CDR3 length: 16 residues. Per germline, CDR1 SGDLS and CDR2 YYNGEE. V dropped 0 bases and J dropped 8; count of bases not matched to a gene: 5. This chain's CDR3 is CASSVETSGRAATQYF. The DNA of the CDR3 is TGTGCCAGCAGCGTAGAGACTAGCGGGAGGGCCGCTACGCAGTATTTT.

J is TRBJ2-4 and V is TRBV19; D may be TRBD1 (11 bases). The CDR3 totals 17 residues. The V end was cut by 6 bases, the J end by 7 bases, with 25 bases between. CDR1 and CDR2 (germline): LNHDA, SQIVND (reference sequence). CDR3 sequence (DNA): TGTGCCAGTAGCCCCGGGACAGGGGGAGCGGGAGGGAACATTCAGTACTTC. It is translated as CASSPGTGGAGGNIQYF.

J is TRBJ1-5 and V is TRBV18; the D is unclear. The CDR3 consists of 16 residues. The germline V and J ends were trimmed by 2 bases and 0 bases, with 11 bases remaining between them. Germline CDR1 is KGHSH and CDR2 is LQKENI. CDR3 coding DNA: TGTGCCAGCTCACCAGGTTTAGGGAGTAGCAATCAGCCCCAGCATTTT. The encoded protein is CASSPGLGSSNQPQHF.

CDR3 loop: CASSLNWVAEAFF. DNA for the CDR3: TGTGCCAGCAGCCTGAATTGGGTTGCCGAAGCTTTCTTT. The genes are TRBV6-1 and TRBJ1-1; D uncertain. Germline values: CDR1 MNHNS, CDR2 SASEGT. V dropped 6 bases and J dropped 8 bases, with 16 bases sitting between them. The CDR3 contains 13 residues.

The genes are TRBV13 and TRBJ2-1; 7 nucleotides agree with TRBD2. In germline, CDR1 is PRHDT, CDR2 FYEKMQ (reference sequence). This CDR3 region has 15 residues. The junction had 5 bases not matched to a gene; V was cut back by 2 bases and J by 4 bases. CDR3: CASSLRGSGYNEQFF. DNA for the CDR3: TGTGCCAGCAGCTTAAGGGGTAGCGGGTACAATGAGCAGTTCTTC.

The V gene is TRBV10-3, the J gene TRBJ1-2; TRBD1 agrees at 11 bases. This CDR3 has 16 amino acids. Trimming at V came to 2 bases and at J to 4 bases, leaving 6 bases not matched to a gene. The V gene's germline CDR1 is ENHRY and CDR2 SYGVKD. This CDR3 is CAISEAVGQGAYGYTF. The DNA of the CDR3 is TGTGCCATCAGTGAGGCAGTAGGACAGGGGGCCTATGGCTACACCTTC.

The CDR3: CASMGFETQYF. The CDR3 coding sequence is TGTGCCAGCATGGGGTTTGAGACCCAGTACTTC. This chain joins TRBV27 and TRBJ2-5; D ambiguous. The V end lost 7 bases, the J end lost 5 bases, and 8 bases lay between the germline ends. CDR1 MNHEY and CDR2 SMNVEV come from the germline V gene (reference sequence). This CDR3 region has 11 residues.

This sequence joins TRBV11-3 and TRBJ2-1; TRBD2 is a possible D gene (5 bases). Germline V gene lookup returns CDR1 SGHNT and CDR2 YENEEA. Between the trimmed V and J ends, which lost 0 bases and 0 bases, there was a span of 12 bases. This CDR3 contains 17 residues. CDR3 in DNA: TGTGCCAGCAGCTTAGATTCGCAGCGGAGCTCCTACAATGAGCAGTTCTTC. Translated: CASSLDSQRSSYNEQFF. The full variable domain, rest sourced from reference TRBV11-3 and TRBJ2-1, is EAGVVQSPRYKIIEKKQPVAFWCNPISGHNTLYWYLQNLGQGPELLIRYENEEAVDDSQLPKDRFSAERLKGVDSTLKIQPAELGDSAVYLCASSLDSQRSSYNEQFFGPGTRLTVL.

This clone was detected a few times. The chain is built from TRBV25-1 and TRBJ2-5; D gene ambiguous. Germline V gene sequence: CDR1 MGHDK, CDR2 SYGVNS. V dropped 6 bases and J dropped 0 bases, with 11 bases sitting between them. This CDR3 has 14 residues. The CDR3 DNA reads as TGTGCCAGCAGATCCCGGACGTACCAAGAGACCCAGTACTTC. This codes for CASRSRTYQETQYF.

This chain uses TRBV6-1 with TRBJ2-2; TRBD2 is a possible D gene (6 bases). The ends were cut back, 4 bases at V and 7 bases at J, with 16 bases in the middle. This CDR3 is built from 15 residues. CDR1 is MNHNS and CDR2 is SASEGT in the germline V gene. The CDR3 DNA reads TGTGCCAGCAGTGCCCCGGGACGGAGGGACGGGGAGCTGTTTTTT. Protein: CASSAPGRRDGELFF.

The chain joins TRBV29-1 to TRBJ2-1, with TRBD1 matching 8 bases. V lost 6 bases and J lost 4; bases outside the gene matches: 8. The CDR3 consists of 14 residues. Germline CDR1 reads SQVTM; CDR2 reads ANQGSEA. The CDR3 loop reads CSVDPGQAYNEQFF. Here the CDR3 DNA reads TGCAGCGTAGATCCGGGACAGGCGTACAATGAGCAGTTCTTC.

This chain's CDR3 is CSVAVELAGAWAKNIQYF. CDR3 DNA sequence: TGCAGCGTCGCCGTTGAGCTAGCGGGAGCCTGGGCCAAAAACATTCAGTACTTC. The chain links TRBV29-1 to TRBJ2-4; TRBD2 matches at 10 bases. This CDR3 comprises 18 residues. Germline V CDR1 and CDR2: SQVTM, ANQGSEA. After removal of 6 bases from V and 1 base from J, the junction contained 15 bases not matched to a gene.

The rearrangement uses TRBV7-2 and TRBJ2-7; unclear D gene. CDR1 is SGHTA, CDR2 FQGNSA, per germline. The length of the CDR3 is 14 residues. The germline V and J ends were trimmed by 0 bases and 2 bases, with 8 bases remaining between them. The CDR3: CASSLAALPYEQYF. DNA for the CDR3: TGTGCCAGCAGCTTAGCGGCACTTCCCTACGAGCAGTACTTC.

The chain couples TRBV28 to TRBJ1-1, with D tentatively TRBD1 (6 bases). Trimming removed 5 bases at V and 1 base at J, with 14 bases between. This CDR3 has 15 amino acids. Germline CDR1 reads MDHEN; CDR2 reads SYDVKM. The CDR3 DNA sequence: TGTGCCAGCAGTAACTCGGGGGCGGGGAACACTGAAGCTTTCTTT. Encoded protein: CASSNSGAGNTEAFF.

This clone came up a few times. V is TRBV4-3 and J is TRBJ1-1; no clear D gene. Looked up from germline, CDR1 is LGHNA and CDR2 is YSLEER. The CDR3 runs to 14 residues. Trimming left V 4 bases short and J 0 bases short, with 9 bases between. Here the CDR3 DNA reads TGCGCCAGCAGCCCCGGGGTACTGAACACTGAAGCTTTCTTT. It specifies CASSPGVLNTEAFF.

This clone has more than one count but fewer than ten. CDR3 nucleotide sequence: TGCGCCAGCAGCCAGCGATCCTCCAGACCAGATACGCAGTATTTT. The encoded protein is CASSQRSSRPDTQYF. The chain recombines TRBV5-1 with TRBJ2-3; D remains ambiguous. The CDR3 totals 15 residues. Trimming removed 4 bases from V and 4 bases from J, with 16 bases in between. CDR1 and CDR2 from the germline V gene are SGHRS and YFSETQ.

The sample holds one count of this clone. This chain links TRBV19 with TRBJ1-6; TRBD1 matches at 7 bases. CDR3 length: 16 residues. Unmatched junction bases numbered 9, after V lost 5 bases and J lost 5 bases. In germline, CDR1 is LNHDA, CDR2 SQIVND (reference sequence). The CDR3 nucleotides read TGTGCCAGTAGTCCCACAAAGACAGGGAATAATTCACCCCTCCACTTT. This encodes CASSPTKTGNNSPLHF.

V usage is TRBV7-2 and J usage is TRBJ1-1; D gene unclear. Trimming took 1 base from V and 6 from J, leaving 12 bases between them. This CDR3 has 14 amino acids. Germline V gives CDR1 SGHTA, CDR2 FQGNSA. The CDR3 DNA follows: TGTGCCAGCAGCTTAGAGGTGGGCCGCCCTGAAGCTTTCTTT. Residues: CASSLEVGRPEAFF.

The rearrangement uses TRBV28 and TRBJ2-4; 11 nucleotides agree with TRBD2. The CDR3 totals 16 residues. Trimming removed 5 bases from V and 4 bases from J; junction bases left unmatched: 7. Germline values: CDR1 MDHEN, CDR2 SYDVKM. In DNA form, the CDR3 reads TGTGCCAGCAGTCGGGGGGGGACTAGCGGAAAAAACATTCAGTACTTC. It encodes CASSRGGTSGKNIQYF.

This chain joins TRBV28 and TRBJ2-2; 8 bases are shared with TRBD1. This CDR3 spans 15 amino acids. Per the germline V gene, CDR1 is MDHEN and CDR2 is SYDVKM. V trimming: 7 bases; J trimming: 1 base; junction bases outside the gene matches: 5. CDR3 coding DNA: TGTGCCAGCATCCTAGGGACAGGGAACACCGGGGAGCTGTTTTTT. Translating gives CASILGTGNTGELFF.

V is TRBV27 and J is TRBJ1-6; 9 positions agree with TRBD1. Germline lookup yields CDR1 MNHEY and CDR2 SMNVEV (reference sequence). The CDR3 is 16 residues long. Unmatched junction bases numbered 8, after V lost 2 bases and J lost 9 bases. The CDR3 loop is CASSLRAGQGSSPLHF. The CDR3 DNA reads TGTGCCAGCAGTTTAAGAGCGGGACAGGGATCTTCACCCCTCCACTTT.

The J gene is TRBJ2-3, the V gene TRBV27, with unresolved D. Germline V gene sequence: CDR1 MNHEY, CDR2 SMNVEV (reference sequence). Trimming removed 3 bases from V and 0 bases from J, with 7 bases in between. The CDR3 runs to 14 residues. The CDR3 reads CASSLIGSTDTQYF. Here the CDR3 DNA reads TGTGCCAGCAGTTTGATAGGTAGCACAGATACGCAGTATTTT.

This rearrangement joins TRBV6-6 to TRBJ1-5; D is unclear. Germline V CDR1 and CDR2: MNHNY, SVGAGI (reference sequence). V lost 4 bases to trimming and J lost 3 bases, with 10 bases between them. The CDR3 spans 14 residues. CDR3 bases: TGTGCCAGCAGTTTTGCAGGACCCAATCAGCCCCAGCATTTT. This gives the protein CASSFAGPNQPQHF.